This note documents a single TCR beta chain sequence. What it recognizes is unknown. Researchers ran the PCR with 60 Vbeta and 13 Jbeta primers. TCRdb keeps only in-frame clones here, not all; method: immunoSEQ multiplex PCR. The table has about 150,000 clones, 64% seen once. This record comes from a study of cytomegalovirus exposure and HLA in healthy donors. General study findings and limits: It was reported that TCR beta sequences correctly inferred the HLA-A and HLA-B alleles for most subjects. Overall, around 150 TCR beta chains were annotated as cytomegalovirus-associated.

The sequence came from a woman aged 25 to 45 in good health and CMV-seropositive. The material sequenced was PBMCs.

This CDR3 is CASSLSGWTGESDTQYF. The CDR3 DNA follows: TGTGCCAGCAGCTTAAGCGGGTGGACAGGGGAATCAGATACGCAGTATTTT. The chain carries TRBV11-3 and TRBJ2-3, with 9 nucleotides matching TRBD1. The V gene end was trimmed by 2 bases and the J gene end by 4 bases; junction bases not matched to a gene: 10. The CDR3 extends over 17 amino acids. The V gene's germline CDR1 is SGHNT and CDR2 YENEEA.